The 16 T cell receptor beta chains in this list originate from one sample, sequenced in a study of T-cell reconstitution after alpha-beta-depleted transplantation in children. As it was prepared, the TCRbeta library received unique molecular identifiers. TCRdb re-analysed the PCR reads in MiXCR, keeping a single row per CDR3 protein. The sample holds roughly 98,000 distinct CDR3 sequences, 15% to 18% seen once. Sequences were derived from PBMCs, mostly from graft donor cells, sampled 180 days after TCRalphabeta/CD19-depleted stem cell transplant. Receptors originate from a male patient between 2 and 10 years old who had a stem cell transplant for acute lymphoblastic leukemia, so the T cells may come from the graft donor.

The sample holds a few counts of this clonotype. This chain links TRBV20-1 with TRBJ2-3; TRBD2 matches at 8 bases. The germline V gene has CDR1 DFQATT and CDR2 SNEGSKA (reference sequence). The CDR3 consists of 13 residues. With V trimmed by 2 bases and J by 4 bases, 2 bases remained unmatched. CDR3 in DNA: TGCAGTGCTAGAATCGGGGGGGCAGATACGCAGTATTTT. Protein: CSARIGGADTQYF.

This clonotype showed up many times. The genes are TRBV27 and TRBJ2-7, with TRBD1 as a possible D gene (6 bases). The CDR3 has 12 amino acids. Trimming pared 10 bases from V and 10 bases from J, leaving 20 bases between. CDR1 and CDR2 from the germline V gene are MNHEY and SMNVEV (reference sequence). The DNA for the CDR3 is TGTGCCACCGAAGACGGTGAGGGGGATCAGTACTTC. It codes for CATEDGEGDQYF.

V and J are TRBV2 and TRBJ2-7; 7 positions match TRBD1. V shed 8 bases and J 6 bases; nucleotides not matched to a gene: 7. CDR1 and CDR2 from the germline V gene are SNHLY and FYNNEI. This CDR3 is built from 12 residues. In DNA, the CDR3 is TGTGCCAGCTTACGGGACAGCACCGAGCAGTACTTC. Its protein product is CASLRDSTEQYF.

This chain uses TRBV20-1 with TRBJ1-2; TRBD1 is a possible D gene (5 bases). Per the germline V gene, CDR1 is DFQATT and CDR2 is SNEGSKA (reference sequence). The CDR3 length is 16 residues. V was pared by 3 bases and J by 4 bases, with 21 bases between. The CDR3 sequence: CSARWVRQGRGYGYTF. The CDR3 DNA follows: TGCAGTGCTAGGTGGGTGAGGCAGGGAAGAGGCTATGGCTACACCTTC.

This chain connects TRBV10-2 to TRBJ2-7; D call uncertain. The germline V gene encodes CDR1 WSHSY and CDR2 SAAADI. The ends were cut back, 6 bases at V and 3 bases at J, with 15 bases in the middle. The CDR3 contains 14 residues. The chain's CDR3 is CASSFRRSGYEQYF. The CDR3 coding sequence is TGCGCCAGCAGCTTCCGACGGTCTGGCTACGAGCAGTACTTC.

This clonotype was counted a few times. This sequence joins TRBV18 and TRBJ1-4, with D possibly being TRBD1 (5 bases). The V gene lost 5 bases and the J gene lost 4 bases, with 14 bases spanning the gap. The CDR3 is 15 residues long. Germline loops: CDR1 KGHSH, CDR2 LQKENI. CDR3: CASSRDGRSNEKLFF. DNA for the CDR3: TGTGCCAGCTCAAGGGACGGAAGGAGTAATGAAAAACTGTTTTTT.

DNA for the CDR3: TGTGCCAGCAGCTCCGGGACGCAAACCTACGAGCAGTACTTC. Translation: CASSSGTQTYEQYF. The chain couples TRBV7-9 to TRBJ2-7; either TRBD1 or TRBD2 may fit D (5 bases each). The CDR3 length is 14 residues. In germline, CDR1 is SEHNR, CDR2 FQNEAQ (reference sequence). Trimming cost V 4 bases and J 2 bases, with 12 bases left between them.

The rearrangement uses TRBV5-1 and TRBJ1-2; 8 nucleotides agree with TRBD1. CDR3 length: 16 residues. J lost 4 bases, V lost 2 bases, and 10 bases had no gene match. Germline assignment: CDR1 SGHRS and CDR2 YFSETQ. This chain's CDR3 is CASSFDRGQVVYGYTF. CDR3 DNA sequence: TGCGCCAGCAGCTTTGACAGGGGCCAGGTCGTCTATGGCTACACCTTC.

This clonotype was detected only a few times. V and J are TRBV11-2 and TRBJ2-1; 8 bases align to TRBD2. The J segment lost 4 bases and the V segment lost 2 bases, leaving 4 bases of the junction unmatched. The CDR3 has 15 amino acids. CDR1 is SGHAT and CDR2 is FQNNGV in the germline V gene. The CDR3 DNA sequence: TGTGCCAGCAGCTTATTCCGGGGGGGATACAATGAGCAGTTCTTC. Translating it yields CASSLFRGGYNEQFF. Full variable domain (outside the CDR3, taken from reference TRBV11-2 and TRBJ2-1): EAGVAQSPRYKIIEKRQSVAFWCNPISGHATLYWYQQILGQGPKLLIQFQNNGVVDDSQLPKDRFSAERLKGVDSTLKIQPAKLEDSAVYLCASSLFRGGYNEQFFGPGTRLTVL.

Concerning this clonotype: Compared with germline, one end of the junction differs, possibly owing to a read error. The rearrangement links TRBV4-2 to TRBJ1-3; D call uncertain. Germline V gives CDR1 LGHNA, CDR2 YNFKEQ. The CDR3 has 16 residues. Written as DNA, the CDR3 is TGTGCCAGCAGCCAAGAGGTACAGTTCTCTGGAGACACCATATATTTT. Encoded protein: CASSQEVQFSGDTIYF.

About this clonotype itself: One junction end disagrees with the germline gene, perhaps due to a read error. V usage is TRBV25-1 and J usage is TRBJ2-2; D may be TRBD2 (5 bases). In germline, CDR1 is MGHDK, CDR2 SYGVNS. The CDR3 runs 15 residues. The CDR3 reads CASSRGVSDEGELFF. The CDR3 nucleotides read TGCGCCAGCAGTCGGGGTGTGAGTGACGAGGGGGAGCTGTTTTTT. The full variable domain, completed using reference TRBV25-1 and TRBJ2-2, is EADIYQTPRYLVIGTGKKITLECSQTMGHDKMYWYQQDPGMELHLIHYSYGVNSTEKGDLSSESTVSRIRTEHFPLTLESARPSHTSQYLCASSRGVSDEGELFFGEGSRLTVL.

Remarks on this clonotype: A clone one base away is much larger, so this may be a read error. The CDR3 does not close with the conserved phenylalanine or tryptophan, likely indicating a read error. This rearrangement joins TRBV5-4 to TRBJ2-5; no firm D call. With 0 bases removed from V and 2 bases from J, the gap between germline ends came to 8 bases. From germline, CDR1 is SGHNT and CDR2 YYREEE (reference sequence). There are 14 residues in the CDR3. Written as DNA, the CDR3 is TGTGCCAGCAGCTTGGGGCGGATTCAAGAGACCCAGTACTCC. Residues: CASSLGRIQETQYS.

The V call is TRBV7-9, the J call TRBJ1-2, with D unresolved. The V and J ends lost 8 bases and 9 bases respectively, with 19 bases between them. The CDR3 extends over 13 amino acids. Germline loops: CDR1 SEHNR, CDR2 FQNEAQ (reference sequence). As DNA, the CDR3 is TGTGCCAGCTGGTACTCCGGGGTTTCAAGCTACACCTTC. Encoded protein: CASWYSGVSSYTF.

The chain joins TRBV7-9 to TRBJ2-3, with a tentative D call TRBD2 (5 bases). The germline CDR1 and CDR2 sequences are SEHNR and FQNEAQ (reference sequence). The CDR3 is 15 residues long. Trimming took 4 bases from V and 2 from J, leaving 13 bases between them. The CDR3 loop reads CASSSPKDFTDTQYF. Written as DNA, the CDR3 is TGTGCCAGCAGCTCCCCAAAGGACTTCACAGATACGCAGTATTTT.

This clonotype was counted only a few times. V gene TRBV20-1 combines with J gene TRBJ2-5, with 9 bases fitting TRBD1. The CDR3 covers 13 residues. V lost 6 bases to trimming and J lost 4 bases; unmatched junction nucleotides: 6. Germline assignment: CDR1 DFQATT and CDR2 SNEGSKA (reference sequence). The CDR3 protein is CSAKGQGGETQYF. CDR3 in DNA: TGCAGTGCAAAGGGACAGGGAGGAGAGACCCAGTACTTC.

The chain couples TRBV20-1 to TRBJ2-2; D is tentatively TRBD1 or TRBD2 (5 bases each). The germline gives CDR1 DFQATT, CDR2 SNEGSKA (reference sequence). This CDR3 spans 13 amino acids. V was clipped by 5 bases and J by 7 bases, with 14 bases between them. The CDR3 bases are TGCAGTGCTGGGGGTGAGGTGGACGGGGAGCTGTTTTTT. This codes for CSAGGEVDGELFF.